This TCR beta chain was sequenced during a study of beta chain features in type 1 diabetes. The germline CDR1 and CDR2 sequences are SQVTM and ANQGSEA. Unmatched junction bases numbered 10, after V lost 6 bases and J lost 2 bases. This CDR3 spans 15 amino acids. Findings and limits, study-wide: Type 1 diabetes patients had TCRB CDR3s that were shorter (moderately but significantly so) in all four CD4+ subsets. In these data, an HLA type influence on TCRB rearrangement remained unresolved.

In regard to this clone: Its target is not known.

Every bit of the isolated RNA underwent reverse transcription, so sequencing read expressed TCRB transcripts. Libraries were prepared by immunoSEQ multiplex PCR; TCRdb keeps only in-frame clonotypes and omits some of them. The repertoire holds approximately 260,000 clones, with about a fifth as singletons. Sequenced material: naive CD4+ T cells from blood. The V call is TRBV29-1, the J call TRBJ1-5, with 7 bases lining up with TRBD1. The receptor was isolated from a woman aged 40 to 49 with type 1 diabetes. CDR3 region: CSVSSGQWGNQPQHF. The DNA for the CDR3 is TGCAGCGTCTCGTCGGGACAGTGGGGCAATCAGCCCCAGCATTTT.